One and the same sample provided the 9 T cell receptor beta chains below, sequenced in a study of T cells in Graves' hyperthyroidism and ophthalmopathy. From RNA transcripts, TCR beta CDR3 regions were amplified. The HTBI primer set was used in a first-round RT-PCR of the TCR CDR3. TCRdb recomputed calls from the multiplex PCR reads with MiXCR, one row per CDR3 protein. The sample lists a few hundred thousand distinct CDR3 sequences, roughly 15% occurring once. The specimen was blood. These receptors were taken from a woman in her twenties or thirties with Graves' ophthalmopathy.

This clonotype was observed a few times. One junction end disagrees with the germline gene, perhaps due to a read error. The chain recombines TRBV11-1 with TRBJ1-6; the D is unclear. The germline V gene encodes CDR1 SGHAT and CDR2 FQDESV (reference sequence). The CDR3 covers 11 residues. The CDR3 DNA reads TGTGCCAGCAGCGGAAATTCACCCCCCCACTTT. Amino acids: CASSGNSPPHF. Drawing the rest from reference TRBV11-1 and TRBJ1-6, the complete variable domain is EAEVAQSPRYKITEKSQAVAFWCDPISGHATLYWYRQILGQGPELLVQFQDESVVDDSQLPKDRFSAERLKGVDSTLKIQPAELGDSAMYLCASSGNSPPHFGNGTRLTVT.

At least ten counts were recorded for this clonotype. The chain is built from TRBV20-1 and TRBJ2-1, with 9 nucleotides matching TRBD2. Germline V lookup: CDR1 DFQATT, CDR2 SNEGSKA (reference sequence). CDR3 length equals 13 residues. The V and J ends lost 8 bases and 6 bases, in that order; junction bases with no gene match: 8. The CDR3 sequence is CSMVRGGLNEQFF. CDR3 bases: TGCAGTATGGTGCGGGGGGGCCTCAATGAGCAGTTCTTC.

The chain employs TRBV19 and TRBJ2-7; 8 positions agree with TRBD1. Germline CDR1 LNHDA, CDR2 SQIVND (reference sequence). V was clipped by 10 bases and J by 3 bases; unmatched bases: 23. This CDR3 comprises 18 residues. CDR3 protein: CAIYHLTPRTGILYEQYF. CDR3 nucleotide sequence: TGTGCCATCTACCACCTCACTCCCCGGACAGGGATTCTCTACGAGCAGTACTTC.

This clonotype has ten or more counts. J is TRBJ2-7 and V is TRBV30; D is perhaps TRBD1 (5 bases). CDR3 size: 12 residues. The ends were cut back, 5 bases at V and 2 bases at J, with 10 bases in the middle. Germline assignment: CDR1 GTSNPN and CDR2 SVGIG (reference sequence). The CDR3 here is CAWSQGTYEQYF. CDR3 nucleotide sequence: TGTGCCTGGTCCCAGGGAACCTACGAGCAGTACTTC. The full variable domain, rest sourced from reference TRBV30 and TRBJ2-7, is SQTIHQWPATLVQPVGSPLSLECTVEGTSNPNLYWYRQAAGRGLQLLFYSVGIGQISSEVPQNLSASRPQDRQFILSSKKLLLSDSGFYLCAWSQGTYEQYFGPGTRLTVT.

This clonotype showed up just a few times. The rearrangement joins TRBV7-3 to TRBJ2-3; 15 positions agree with TRBD2. The CDR3 covers 16 residues. Germline assignment: CDR1 SGHTA and CDR2 FQGTGA. The trim removed 5 bases at V and 6 bases at J, leaving 6 bases unmatched. CDR3 sequence reads: CASSTGGTSGGDTQYF. CDR3 nucleotide sequence: TGTGCCAGCAGCACGGGGGGGACTAGCGGGGGGGATACGCAGTATTTT.

This chain joins TRBV10-2 and TRBJ2-3; 8 nucleotides match TRBD1. V gave up 8 bases and J gave up 8 bases; unmatched junction bases: 12. Germline lookup yields CDR1 WSHSY and CDR2 SAAADI. The CDR3 loop spans 14 amino acids. CDR3 bases: TGCGCCAGCGGATCACAGGGGGGAAAGGGTACGCAGTATTTT. This translates into CASGSQGGKGTQYF.

In this sample, this clonotype turned up a few times. The CDR3 spells CASSTLGGGAFF. The CDR3 DNA reads TGTGCCAGCAGTACCCTGGGAGGAGGAGCTTTCTTT. The rearrangement joins TRBV6-1 to TRBJ1-1, with unresolved D. The germline gives CDR1 MNHNS, CDR2 SASEGT. V dropped 5 bases and J dropped 10 bases, with 14 bases sitting between them. The CDR3 contains 12 residues.

On this clonotype: One junction end disagrees with the germline gene, perhaps due to a read error. The V and J genes are TRBV6-1 and TRBJ1-6, with D possibly being TRBD1 (5 bases). CDR3 length: 13 residues. CDR1 MNHNS and CDR2 SASEGT come from the germline V gene. The CDR3 spells CASSTTVDSPLYF. The DNA for the CDR3 is TGTGCCAGCAGTACGACAGTTGATTCACCCCTCTACTTT.

This clonotype showed up many times. The chain employs TRBV6-1 and TRBJ2-7; no firm D call. The ends were cut back, 5 bases at V and 2 bases at J, with 16 bases in the middle. CDR3 size: 15 residues. Germline V gives CDR1 MNHNS, CDR2 SASEGT. CDR3 bases: TGTGCCAGCAGTCCCCGACAAATCCTCCCCTACGAGCAGTACTTC. Protein: CASSPRQILPYEQYF.